The present TCR beta chain was sequenced within a study of T cells expressing NK-cell markers. About the research overall: Seven sequenced donors out of eight were HCMV-seropositive, one seronegative. General observations from the study: No clear determination of HCMV specificity was made for expanded NKG2C+ T cell clones.

Germline CDR1 ENHRY, CDR2 SYGVKD. The CDR3 is 15 residues long. TCR beta cDNA was made by 5'RACE template switching with UMIs. Following a re-call of the 5' RACE reads, TCRdb has one entry per CDR3 protein and lacks DNA. This repertoire comprises 400,000 to 550,000 distinct CDR3 sequences; its ten largest clones make up approximately 7%. On this clonotype: Its antigen is currently unknown.

V and J are TRBV10-3 and TRBJ1-2; TCRdb indicates TRBD1, and absent DNA this call remains unverified. The specimen sequenced was blood T cells: a sorted CD56 or NKG2C T cell subset, CD4+ or CD8+ T cells, or bulk PBMC T cells (not recorded which). The sequence was obtained from a woman between 18 and 69 years old in good health. This chain's CDR3 is CAISERAGGFSGYTF.